One and the same sample provided the 31 T cell receptor beta chains below, sequenced in a study of blood T cell repertoires in COVID-19. Profiling relied on immunoSEQ multiplex PCR, and the TCRdb table lists in-frame clones only, not all of them. The top ten clones hold 4.3% of a sample with around 85,000 clones, around 91% of them seen once. What was sequenced was peripheral blood. Source of these receptors: a woman aged 80 or older with active or convalescent COVID-19.

This chain links TRBV30 with TRBJ1-1; 7 positions agree with TRBD1. Trimming removed 5 bases from V and 3 bases from J; junction bases left unmatched: 6. The CDR3 is made up of 13 amino acids. Germline assignment: CDR1 GTSNPN and CDR2 SVGIG (reference sequence). In DNA form, the CDR3 reads TGTGCCTGGGACAGGGACGGCGACACTGAAGCTTTCTTT. Its translation is CAWDRDGDTEAFF.

V gene TRBV3-1 (or the pseudogene TRBV3-2) combines with J gene TRBJ1-2, with D perhaps matching TRBD1 (5 bases). V lost 1 base and J 2 bases, leaving 17 bases between the germline ends. The CDR3 covers 17 residues. Germline CDR1 reads LGHDT; CDR2 reads YNNKEL (reference sequence). CDR3 protein: CASSQVKGSPHNYGYTF. The CDR3 DNA follows: TGTGCCAGCAGCCAAGTAAAGGGGTCCCCACACAACTATGGCTACACCTTC.

The chain carries TRBV24-1 and TRBJ2-1, with 9 positions matching TRBD2. V lost 1 base, J lost 5 bases, and 5 bases stayed unmatched. This CDR3 is 16 amino acids long. The germline V gene has CDR1 KGHDR and CDR2 SFDVKD. The CDR3 coding sequence is TGTGCCACCAGTGATTTAGGGCGGGAGGGCCACAATGAGCAGTTCTTC. Protein product: CATSDLGREGHNEQFF.

The J gene is TRBJ2-6, the V gene TRBV5-1; D is unresolved. CDR1 and CDR2 from the germline V gene are SGHRS and YFSETQ. This CDR3 region has 16 residues. The V gene lost 2 bases and the J gene lost 4 bases, with 13 bases spanning the gap. In nucleotides, the CDR3 is TGCGCCAGCAGCTTTTTCGACACACTGGGGGCCAACGTCCTGACTTTC. Its protein is CASSFFDTLGANVLTF.

The chain is built from TRBV6-6 and TRBJ2-2; 8 bases agree with TRBD1. Germline CDR1 and CDR2: MNHNY and SVGAGI (reference sequence). There are 16 residues in the CDR3. Unmatched junction bases numbered 5, after V lost 5 bases and J lost 0 bases. Written as DNA, the CDR3 is TGTGCCAGCAGTCGACGGGGACAGGCGAACACCGGGGAGCTGTTTTTT. Translated: CASSRRGQANTGELFF.

The V gene is TRBV18, the J gene TRBJ1-2; perhaps TRBD1 as D (5 bases). Germline CDR1 KGHSH, CDR2 LQKENI. V shed 6 bases and J shed 12 bases, with 26 bases lying between them. The CDR3 sequence is 15 residues long. CDR3 nucleotide sequence: TGTGCCAGCTCCCCCGGGGGGGGAAATATAGGAGGCCACACCTTC. Residues: CASSPGGGNIGGHTF.

The V and J genes are TRBV27 and TRBJ2-6; 8 nucleotides match TRBD1. CDR1 is MNHEY, CDR2 SMNVEV, per germline (reference sequence). The J segment lost 3 bases and the V segment lost 5 bases, leaving 9 bases of the junction unmatched. The CDR3 extends over 17 amino acids. CDR3 protein: CASSRTGNSLGANVLTF. CDR3 nucleotides: TGTGCCAGCAGTAGGACAGGGAATAGTCTTGGGGCCAACGTCCTGACTTTC.

The V call is TRBV5-8, the J call TRBJ2-1; the match to TRBD1 covers 7 bases. Germline V lookup: CDR1 SGHTS, CDR2 YDEGEE. This CDR3 contains 14 residues. After removal of 4 bases from V and 6 bases from J, the junction contained 7 bases not matched to a gene. The chain's CDR3 is CASSAKGAGNEQFF. CDR3 DNA: TGTGCCAGCAGCGCCAAGGGGGCAGGCAATGAGCAGTTCTTC.

The V call is TRBV5-1, the J call TRBJ2-3, with a weak D call TRBD2 (7 bases). Trimming left V 4 bases short and J 1 base short, with 13 bases between. CDR3 size: 15 residues. In germline, CDR1 is SGHRS, CDR2 YFSETQ. Here the CDR3 reads CASSGGLAGTDTQYF. The CDR3 coding sequence is TGCGCCAGCAGCGGGGGGCTAGCGGGCACAGATACGCAGTATTTT.

This rearrangement joins TRBV9 to TRBJ2-5, with 7 bases that match TRBD2. Looked up from germline, CDR1 is SGDLS and CDR2 is YYNGEE. V dropped 3 bases and J dropped 5; count of bases not matched to a gene: 7. This CDR3 region has 14 residues. The CDR3 here is CASSGGRATETQYF. The CDR3 DNA reads TGTGCCAGCAGCGGAGGGAGGGCCACGGAGACCCAGTACTTC.

This sequence joins TRBV5-1 and TRBJ2-5; TRBD1 aligns across 7 bases. The CDR3 runs to 15 residues. With V trimmed by 4 bases and J by 1 base, 7 bases remained unmatched. Germline CDR1 and CDR2: SGHRS and YFSETQ. CDR3 nucleotide sequence: TGCGCCAGCAGCCCGACAGGGACCCTCCAAGAGACCCAGTACTTC. Protein product: CASSPTGTLQETQYF.

The V call is TRBV9, the J call TRBJ2-5; 9 nucleotides align to TRBD2. Germline V gene lookup returns CDR1 SGDLS and CDR2 YYNGEE. J gave up 0 bases and V 0 bases, and 3 bases lay outside the gene matches. This CDR3 is built from 16 residues. The CDR3 here is CASSVDSGGNQETQYF. The CDR3 coding sequence is TGTGCCAGCAGCGTAGATAGCGGGGGCAACCAAGAGACCCAGTACTTC. Based on the CDR3 plus reference TRBV9 and TRBJ2-5, the full variable domain is DSGVTQTPKHLITATGQRVTLRCSPRSGDLSVYWYQQSLDQGLQFLIQYYNGEERAKGNILERFSAQQFPDLHSELNLSSLELGDSALYFCASSVDSGGNQETQYFGPGTRLLVL.

The V call is TRBV5-4, the J call TRBJ1-4, with TRBD1 identical over 8 bases. The V gene end was trimmed by 4 bases and the J gene end by 6 bases; junction bases not matched to a gene: 5. Germline V gives CDR1 SGHNT, CDR2 YYREEE (reference sequence). This CDR3 has 14 residues. The CDR3 DNA reads as TGTGCCAGCAGCAGGAACAGGGGGGATGAAAAACTGTTTTTT. Translated, it gives CASSRNRGDEKLFF.

The V and J genes are TRBV7-9 and TRBJ1-1; TRBD1 might be the D (5 bases). The CDR3 consists of 14 residues. Germline loops: CDR1 SEHNR, CDR2 FQNEAQ (reference sequence). The V gene lost 7 bases and the J gene lost 0 bases, with 12 bases spanning the gap. The CDR3 spells CASNAGTVNTEAFF. DNA of the CDR3: TGTGCCAGCAACGCCGGGACTGTGAACACTGAAGCTTTCTTT.

The V call is TRBV19, the J call TRBJ1-4; TRBD1 agrees at 10 bases. The CDR3 contains 16 residues. Germline loops: CDR1 LNHDA, CDR2 SQIVND (reference sequence). The J segment lost 1 base and the V segment lost 5 bases, leaving 4 bases of the junction unmatched. The CDR3 is CASSFGQGGTNEKLFF. The CDR3 nucleotides read TGTGCCAGTAGTTTCGGACAGGGGGGAACTAATGAAAAACTGTTTTTT.

This chain uses TRBV19 with TRBJ1-2; 9 nucleotides agree with TRBD1. The germline V gene has CDR1 LNHDA and CDR2 SQIVND (reference sequence). This CDR3 spans 12 amino acids. Trimming cost V 7 bases and J 4 bases; bases outside gene matches: 1. The chain's CDR3 is CASMDRGYGYTF. CDR3 bases: TGTGCCAGTATGGACAGGGGCTATGGCTACACCTTC. Complete variable domain (other parts from reference TRBV19 and TRBJ1-2): DGGITQSPKYLFRKEGQNVTLSCEQNLNHDAMYWYRQDPGQGLRLIYYSQIVNDFQKGDIAEGYSVSREKKESFPLTVTSAQKNPTAFYLCASMDRGYGYTFGSGTRLTVV.

The rearrangement links TRBV19 to TRBJ2-2, with D maybe TRBD1 (6 bases). CDR3 length equals 13 residues. Between the trimmed V and J ends, which lost 3 bases and 8 bases, there was a span of 10 bases. In germline, CDR1 is LNHDA, CDR2 SQIVND (reference sequence). This CDR3 reads CASSIRGGGELFF. In nucleotides, the CDR3 is TGTGCCAGTAGTATCAGGGGTGGTGGGGAGCTGTTTTTT.

The V gene is TRBV10-3, the J gene TRBJ2-3; 7 bases are a match to TRBD1. There are 15 residues in the CDR3. V gave up 8 bases and J gave up 2 bases; unmatched junction bases: 10. CDR1 and CDR2 from the germline V gene are ENHRY and SYGVKD. The CDR3 protein is CAICRQGNPTDTQYF. The CDR3 bases are TGTGCCATCTGTCGACAGGGAAACCCCACAGATACGCAGTATTTT.

V gene TRBV19 combines with J gene TRBJ2-7, with 9 bases lining up with TRBD1. V trimming: 5 bases; J trimming: 3 bases; junction bases outside the gene matches: 2. This CDR3 spans 13 amino acids. Germline V gene data show CDR1 as LNHDA and CDR2 as SQIVND (reference sequence). The CDR3 is CASSPDRGYEQYF. CDR3 DNA: TGTGCCAGTAGTCCGGACAGGGGCTACGAGCAGTACTTC.

The chain has TRBV20-1 and TRBJ2-5; D perhaps matches TRBD1 (6 bases). CDR1 and CDR2 from the germline V gene are DFQATT and SNEGSKA (reference sequence). V lost 8 bases and J lost 5, with 12 bases in between. The CDR3 consists of 11 residues. The CDR3 here is CSSTGRETQYF. The CDR3 DNA sequence: TGCAGTTCGACAGGCAGGGAGACCCAGTACTTC.

The chain recombines TRBV4-2 with TRBJ2-1; D is perhaps TRBD2 (5 bases). The CDR3 covers 21 residues. The germline V and J ends were trimmed by 0 bases and 5 bases, with 29 bases remaining between them. The germline CDR1 and CDR2 sequences are LGHNA and YNFKEQ. The CDR3 here is CASSQDVGGRTAGLRNNEQFF. The CDR3 bases are TGTGCCAGCAGCCAAGATGTGGGCGGGCGGACGGCCGGGCTCCGCAACAATGAGCAGTTCTTC.

The chain employs TRBV5-1 and TRBJ2-7; 7 bases line up with TRBD2. The CDR3 sequence is 15 residues long. The V segment lost 5 bases and the J segment 0 bases; nucleotides outside the gene matches: 8. The V gene's germline CDR1 is SGHRS and CDR2 YFSETQ. CDR3 in amino acids: CASSLKAGSSYEQYF. The CDR3 nucleotides are TGCGCCAGCAGTCTAAAAGCGGGGAGCTCCTACGAGCAGTACTTC. Filled out from reference TRBV5-1 and TRBJ2-7, the complete variable domain reads KAGVTQTPRYLIKTRGQQVTLSCSPISGHRSVSWYQQTPGQGLQFLFEYFSETQRNKGNFPGRFSGRQFSNSRSEMNVSTLELGDSALYLCASSLKAGSSYEQYFGPGTRLTVT.

This clone was seen a few times. The chain joins TRBV4-1 to TRBJ1-1; 9 positions agree with TRBD1. V lost 3 bases to trimming and J lost 0 bases; unmatched junction nucleotides: 2. The CDR3 is made up of 15 amino acids. In germline, CDR1 is MGHRA, CDR2 YSYEKL. CDR3 coding DNA: TGCGCCAGCAGCCACGGACAGGGGCTGAACACTGAAGCTTTCTTT. Its translation is CASSHGQGLNTEAFF.

This clone was seen more than once but under ten times. The rearrangement joins TRBV19 to TRBJ1-5; 9 bases align to TRBD1. Germline loops: CDR1 LNHDA, CDR2 SQIVND (reference sequence). The junction had 6 bases not matched to a gene; V was cut back by 5 bases and J by 7 bases. This CDR3 is 14 amino acids long. CDR3 DNA: TGTGCCAGTAGTCCTACAGGGGGCAGCCAGCCCCAGCATTTT. Amino acid sequence: CASSPTGGSQPQHF.

The chain couples TRBV28 to TRBJ1-1, with a weak D call TRBD1 (5 bases). V was cut by 7 bases and J by 1 base, with 16 bases left in between. The CDR3 length is 15 residues. Germline CDR1 reads MDHEN; CDR2 reads SYDVKM. The CDR3 reads CASTTGPPENTEAFF. The CDR3 region has the DNA TGTGCCAGCACCACAGGTCCGCCAGAGAACACTGAAGCTTTCTTT.

The rearrangement links TRBV28 to TRBJ1-2; TRBD1 aligns across 9 bases. Losses at the gene ends were 10 bases for V and 0 bases for J; bases not matched to a gene: 9. Germline V gene data show CDR1 as MDHEN and CDR2 as SYDVKM. This CDR3 contains 15 residues. The CDR3 nucleotides read TGTGCCATCCTGGGACAGGGCTTCCCTAACTATGGCTACACCTTC. As protein: CAILGQGFPNYGYTF.

V gene TRBV7-9 combines with J gene TRBJ2-1; the D gene is possibly TRBD2 (6 bases). The germline V gene has CDR1 SEHNR and CDR2 FQNEAQ (reference sequence). Trimming removed 5 bases at V and 5 bases at J, with 19 bases between. The CDR3 length is 16 residues. The CDR3 nucleotides are TGTGCCAGCAGCCGTATGGGGGAGGTCCCCCACAATGAGCAGTTCTTC. Protein product: CASSRMGEVPHNEQFF.

V and J are TRBV30 and TRBJ1-1; D is unclear. The V and J ends lost 5 bases and 4 bases respectively, with 14 bases between them. This CDR3 is built from 13 residues. Germline CDR1 and CDR2: GTSNPN and SVGIG (reference sequence). In DNA, the CDR3 is TGTGCCTGGCTGCAAAAATGGAGCACTGAAGCTTTCTTT. Its translation: CAWLQKWSTEAFF. Drawing the rest from reference TRBV30 and TRBJ1-1, the complete variable domain is SQTIHQWPATLVQPVGSPLSLECTVEGTSNPNLYWYRQAAGRGLQLLFYSVGIGQISSEVPQNLSASRPQDRQFILSSKKLLLSDSGFYLCAWLQKWSTEAFFGQGTRLTVV.

The chain uses TRBV11-2 and TRBJ2-2, with 10 bases lining up with TRBD2. Per the germline V gene, CDR1 is SGHAT and CDR2 is FQNNGV. Trimming took 0 bases from V and 5 from J; bases not matched to a gene: 3. The CDR3 spans 16 residues. CDR3 amino acids: CASSLELAGNTGELFF. For the CDR3, the DNA is TGTGCCAGCAGCTTAGAACTAGCGGGAAATACCGGGGAGCTGTTTTTT.

The rearrangement uses TRBV7-2 and TRBJ1-6, with 7 bases matching TRBD1. Germline V gene lookup returns CDR1 SGHTA and CDR2 FQGNSA. V was clipped by 1 base and J by 10 bases; unmatched bases: 7. The CDR3 runs 15 residues. CDR3 sequence: CASSLGTGSLSPLHF. In nucleotides, the CDR3 is TGTGCCAGCAGCTTAGGGACAGGTTCCCTCTCACCCCTCCACTTT.

The chain carries TRBV28 and TRBJ1-1, with a tentative D call TRBD1 (5 bases). The CDR3 is 14 amino acids. Germline assignment: CDR1 MDHEN and CDR2 SYDVKM. V was trimmed by 5 bases and J by 4 bases, leaving 14 bases between them. CDR3 residues: CASSLQDTVTEAFF. Written as DNA, the CDR3 is TGTGCCAGCAGTCTACAGGACACTGTCACTGAAGCTTTCTTT.